This TCR beta chain was retrieved from a study of T cells in Graves' hyperthyroidism and ophthalmopathy. Diagnostic decisions used clinical symptoms, serum thyroxine and TRAb, thyroid ultrasound and orbital computed tomography. Amplification yielded TCR beta CDR3 regions, with RNA transcripts as the source. The primer set for the first-round RT-PCR of the TCR CDR3 was HTBI. Via MiXCR, TCRdb re-called the multiplex PCR reads, giving one row per CDR3 protein. The sample carries over 700,000 distinct CDR3 sequences, 35% recorded once. The CDR3 is made up of 13 amino acids. The V gene's germline CDR1 is MNHEY and CDR2 SVGAGI. V lost 3 bases to trimming and J lost 7 bases, with 12 bases between them.

The clonotype was recovered from a woman aged 40 to 49 with Graves' hyperthyroidism. The sample comprised blood. This chain uses TRBV6-5 with TRBJ1-1; D may be TRBD1 (5 bases). CDR3 nucleotides: TGTGCCAGCAGTTATGGGGCGTGGGGTGAAGCTTTCTTT. Translation: CASSYGAWGEAFF.